This entry lists 20 T cell receptor beta chains sequenced from one sample in a study of blood T cell repertoires in COVID-19. Profiling relied on immunoSEQ multiplex PCR, and the TCRdb table lists in-frame clones only, not all of them. This sample yields under 55,000 clones, of which 85% to 90% are seen a single time; over 4.5% belongs to the top ten. The sequencing input was peripheral blood. All receptors derive from a middle-aged man with active COVID-19.

V is TRBV10-2 and J is TRBJ2-5; 10 bases map to TRBD2. Unmatched junction bases numbered 14, after V lost 0 bases and J lost 7 bases. Germline CDR1 and CDR2: WSHSY and SAAADI. The CDR3 spans 18 residues. In DNA, the CDR3 is TGCGCCAGCAGTGAGTCTGTAGGGACTAGCGCGTCCGCAGGGACCCAGTACTTC. Translated: CASSESVGTSASAGTQYF.

Points on this clone: At one of its ends the junction is not consistent with the germline gene, which may arise from a read error. The rearrangement uses TRBV27 and TRBJ1-1; 9 nucleotides match TRBD1. Germline lookup yields CDR1 MNHEY and CDR2 SMNVEV (reference sequence). The CDR3 extends over 16 amino acids. In DNA form, the CDR3 reads TGTGCCAGCAGCTTATCCCCGGATACAGGGGGCTCTGAAGCTTTCTTT. As protein: CASSLSPDTGGSEAFF.

V usage is TRBV7-9 and J usage is TRBJ2-1, with 8 bases aligning to TRBD1. CDR3 length: 15 residues. Germline V gives CDR1 SEHNR, CDR2 FQNEAQ (reference sequence). V was pared by 1 base and J by 6 bases, with 5 bases of the junction left unmatched. The CDR3 reads CASSLGQGAGNEQFF. The CDR3 DNA follows: TGTGCCAGCAGCTTAGGGCAGGGGGCTGGCAATGAGCAGTTCTTC.

The chain combines TRBV30 with TRBJ1-6; TRBD1 matches 7 bases. Germline lookup yields CDR1 GTSNPN and CDR2 SVGIG (reference sequence). The CDR3 totals 14 residues. The trim removed 2 bases at V and 7 bases at J, leaving 5 bases unmatched. The CDR3 protein is CAWSRDSQNSPLHF. DNA for the CDR3: TGTGCCTGGAGTAGGGACAGTCAGAATTCACCCCTCCACTTT.

This clone was detected a few times. The V and J genes are TRBV7-2 and TRBJ1-5; the D gene is possibly TRBD1 (5 bases). CDR1 is SGHTA and CDR2 is FQGNSA in the germline V gene. The CDR3 has 13 residues. V was shortened by 5 bases and J by 8 bases, with 13 bases between the two germline ends. DNA of the CDR3: TGTGCCAGCAGCCACCAAGGCAGGGAGCCCCAGCATTTT. Its protein product is CASSHQGREPQHF. The entire variable domain, with the rest obtained from reference TRBV7-2 and TRBJ1-5, is as follows: GAGVSQSPSNKVTEKGKDVELRCDPISGHTALYWYRQSLGQGLEFLIYFQGNSAPDKSGLPSDRFSAERTGGSVSTLTIQRTQQEDSAVYLCASSHQGREPQHFGDGTRLSIL.

The V call is TRBV5-6, the J call TRBJ1-2; D gene unclear. The CDR3 length is 16 residues. Trimming shortened V by 0 bases and J by 4 bases, and 16 bases separated the two germline ends. The V gene's germline CDR1 is SGHDT and CDR2 YYEEEE. The CDR3 DNA sequence: TGTGCCAGCAGCTTGGGTATGGAGGCAACGATCTATGGCTACACCTTC. This sequence encodes CASSLGMEATIYGYTF.

The rearrangement uses TRBV7-6 and TRBJ2-7, with 10 bases identical to TRBD1. This CDR3 spans 16 amino acids. V lost 2 bases and J lost 5; bases outside the gene matches: 9. CDR1 is SGHVS and CDR2 is FNYEAQ in the germline V gene. The CDR3 sequence: CASSLQSGTGVHEQYF. Written as DNA, the CDR3 is TGTGCCAGCAGCTTACAATCCGGGACAGGGGTCCACGAGCAGTACTTC. The full variable domain, completed using reference TRBV7-6 and TRBJ2-7, is GAGVSQSPRYKVTKRGQDVALRCDPISGHVSLYWYRQALGQGPEFLTYFNYEAQQDKSGLPNDRFSAERPEGSISTLTIQRTEQRDSAMYRCASSLQSGTGVHEQYFGPGTRLTVT.

The rearrangement uses TRBV27 and TRBJ2-2; no definite D call. The CDR3 spans 13 residues. Germline V gene lookup returns CDR1 MNHEY and CDR2 SMNVEV (reference sequence). Trimming left V 6 bases short and J 6 bases short, with 11 bases between. The CDR3 bases are TGTGCCAGCAGCTGGAGCGCTCCCGGGGAGCTGTTTTTT. Protein: CASSWSAPGELFF.

V gene TRBV10-2 combines with J gene TRBJ1-1; D is possibly TRBD1 (5 bases). This CDR3 is 14 amino acids long. V dropped 6 bases and J dropped 7 bases, with 18 bases sitting between them. The V gene's germline CDR1 is WSHSY and CDR2 SAAADI. The CDR3 here is CASRPDRPRGEAFF. CDR3 nucleotide sequence: TGCGCCAGCAGACCCGACAGACCGCGCGGTGAAGCTTTCTTT.

The CDR3 DNA reads as TGTGCCAGCAGCTTGAGGGGTGTGCGTAGCACAGATACGCAGTATTTT. Its translation is CASSLRGVRSTDTQYF. J is TRBJ2-3 and V is TRBV5-6, with a weak D call TRBD1 (5 bases). The CDR3 loop spans 16 amino acids. V lost 1 base to trimming and J lost 0 bases, with 12 bases between them. The germline gives CDR1 SGHDT, CDR2 YYEEEE.

The chain carries TRBV9 and TRBJ2-4; possible D gene TRBD2, 5 bases. In germline, CDR1 is SGDLS, CDR2 YYNGEE. The CDR3 runs to 16 residues. Deletions cut 1 base from V and 4 bases from J, with 15 bases between. The DNA for the CDR3 is TGTGCCAGCAGCGTAACGGGGAACACGGGGAAAAACATTCAGTACTTC. Amino acids: CASSVTGNTGKNIQYF.

This chain connects TRBV27 to TRBJ2-1; possibly TRBD1 for D (6 bases). The CDR3 is made up of 14 amino acids. The V gene lost 4 bases and the J gene lost 2 bases, with 9 bases spanning the gap. Germline assignment: CDR1 MNHEY and CDR2 SMNVEV (reference sequence). CDR3 coding DNA: TGTGCCAGCAGTTCCCGACAGGCCTACAATGAGCAGTTCTTC. Translating gives CASSSRQAYNEQFF.

The genes are TRBV5-4 and TRBJ2-3, with D possibly matching TRBD2 (6 bases). Per germline, CDR1 SGHNT and CDR2 YYREEE (reference sequence). The CDR3 covers 14 residues. The germline V and J ends were trimmed by 3 bases and 1 base, with 9 bases remaining between them. CDR3 residues: CASSSGGGTDTQYF. For the CDR3, the DNA is TGTGCCAGCAGCTCCGGGGGAGGCACAGATACGCAGTATTTT.

The rearrangement joins TRBV28 to TRBJ1-4; D is perhaps TRBD1 (5 bases). V shed 2 bases and J shed 5 bases, with 24 bases lying between them. There are 19 residues in the CDR3. Germline assignment: CDR1 MDHEN and CDR2 SYDVKM. The DNA of the CDR3 is TGTGCCAGCAGTTTACGTCGGGACTTTATCCTAGCGCCAAATGAAAAACTGTTTTTT. Residues: CASSLRRDFILAPNEKLFF.

The genes are TRBV21-1 and TRBJ1-6; no check of the table's D call, TRBD1, against the DNA was made. TRBV21-1 has pseudogene status. The length of the CDR3 is 14 residues. CDR3 region: CASSNRDSDSPLHF. The CDR3 nucleotides read TGTGCCAGCAGCAACCGGGACAGTGATTCACCCCTCCACTTT.

The chain uses TRBV10-3 and TRBJ2-1, with TRBD2 matching over 13 bases. Germline CDR1 is ENHRY and CDR2 is SYGVKD. The CDR3 is 19 amino acids. V lost 10 bases and J lost 0; bases outside the gene matches: 15. This chain's CDR3 is CATLALAGGPSGSYNEQFF. The CDR3 DNA is TGTGCCACCCTGGCACTAGCGGGAGGGCCGTCGGGCTCCTACAATGAGCAGTTCTTC.

The chain has TRBV13 and TRBJ2-3; tentatively, D is TRBD2 (6 bases). Per germline, CDR1 PRHDT and CDR2 FYEKMQ (reference sequence). Trimming took off 2 bases at V and 6 bases at J, with 18 bases between the two ends. This CDR3 is built from 16 residues. In DNA form, the CDR3 reads TGTGCCAGCAGCTTACGTCTTAGCGGCCCATCGGATACGCAGTATTTT. It translates to CASSLRLSGPSDTQYF.

The gene calls are TRBV9 and TRBJ1-1, with D perhaps matching TRBD1 (6 bases). V was shortened by 0 bases and J by 1 base, with 7 bases between the two germline ends. Germline V CDR1 and CDR2: SGDLS, YYNGEE. This CDR3 has 14 amino acids. The DNA for the CDR3 is TGTGCCAGCAGCGTAGTCAGGGGGAACACTGAAGCTTTCTTT. Amino acids: CASSVVRGNTEAFF.

The chain couples TRBV28 to TRBJ1-3, with D possibly being TRBD1 (5 bases). Germline-derived CDR1 and CDR2 are MDHEN and SYDVKM. The CDR3 sequence is 15 residues long. Trimming removed 3 bases from V and 0 bases from J, with 9 bases in between. DNA of the CDR3: TGTGCCAGCAGTTTGGGGCAAGCCTCTGGAAACACCATATATTTT. The encoded protein is CASSLGQASGNTIYF.

This rearrangement joins TRBV7-3 to TRBJ2-5, with 7 bases identical to TRBD1. CDR3 size: 13 residues. The V gene's germline CDR1 is SGHTA and CDR2 FQGTGA. V dropped 5 bases and J dropped 2; count of bases not matched to a gene: 2. The CDR3 bases are TGTGCCAGCAGCCGGGACAGTCAAGAGACCCAGTACTTC. This encodes CASSRDSQETQYF.